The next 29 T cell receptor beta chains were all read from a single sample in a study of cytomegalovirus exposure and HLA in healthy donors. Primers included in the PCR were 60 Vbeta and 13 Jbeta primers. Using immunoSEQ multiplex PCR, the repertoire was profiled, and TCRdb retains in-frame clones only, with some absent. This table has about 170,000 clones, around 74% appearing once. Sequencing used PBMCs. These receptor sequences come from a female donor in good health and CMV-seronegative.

CDR3 amino acids: CASSPGTGGLNEQFF. The CDR3 DNA is TGTGCCAGCAGCCCCGGGACAGGGGGCTTGAATGAGCAGTTCTTC. This sequence joins TRBV6-5 and TRBJ2-1; TRBD1 matches 12 bases. The CDR3 spans 15 residues. V lost 6 bases, J lost 7 bases, and 7 bases stayed unmatched. Germline V CDR1 and CDR2: MNHEY, SVGAGI.

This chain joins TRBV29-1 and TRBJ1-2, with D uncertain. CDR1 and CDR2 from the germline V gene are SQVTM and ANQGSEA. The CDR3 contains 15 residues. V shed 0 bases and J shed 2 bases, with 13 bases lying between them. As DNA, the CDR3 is TGCAGCGTTGAAGATAGAGGAGAGAAAAACTATGGCTACACCTTC. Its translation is CSVEDRGEKNYGYTF.

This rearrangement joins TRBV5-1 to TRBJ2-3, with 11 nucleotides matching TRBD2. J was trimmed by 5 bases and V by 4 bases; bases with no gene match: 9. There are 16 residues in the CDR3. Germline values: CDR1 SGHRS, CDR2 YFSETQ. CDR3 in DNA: TGCGCCAGCAGCCTTACGACTAGCGGGACCGTAGATACGCAGTATTTT. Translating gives CASSLTTSGTVDTQYF. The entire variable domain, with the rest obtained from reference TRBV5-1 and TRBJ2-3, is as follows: KAGVTQTPRYLIKTRGQQVTLSCSPISGHRSVSWYQQTPGQGLQFLFEYFSETQRNKGNFPGRFSGRQFSNSRSEMNVSTLELGDSALYLCASSLTTSGTVDTQYFGPGTRLTVL.

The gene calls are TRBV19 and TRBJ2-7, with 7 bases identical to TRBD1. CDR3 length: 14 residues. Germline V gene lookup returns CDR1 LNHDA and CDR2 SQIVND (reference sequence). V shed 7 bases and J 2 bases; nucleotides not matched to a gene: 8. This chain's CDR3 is CASTPTGSTYEQYF. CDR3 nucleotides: TGTGCCAGTACCCCGACAGGGTCGACCTACGAGCAGTACTTC.

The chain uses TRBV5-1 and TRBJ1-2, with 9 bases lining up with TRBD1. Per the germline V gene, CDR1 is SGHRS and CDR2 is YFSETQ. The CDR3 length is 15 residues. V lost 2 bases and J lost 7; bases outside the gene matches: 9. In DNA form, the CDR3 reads TGCGCCAGCAGCTTTCGGGACAGGGAAACGGGTGGCTACACCTTC. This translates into CASSFRDRETGGYTF.

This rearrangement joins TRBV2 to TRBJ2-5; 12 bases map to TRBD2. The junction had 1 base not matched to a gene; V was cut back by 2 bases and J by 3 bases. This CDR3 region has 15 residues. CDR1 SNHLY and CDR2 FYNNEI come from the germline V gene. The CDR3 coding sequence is TGTGCCAGCAGTGAACGACTAGCGGGGGAAGAGACCCAGTACTTC. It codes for CASSERLAGEETQYF.

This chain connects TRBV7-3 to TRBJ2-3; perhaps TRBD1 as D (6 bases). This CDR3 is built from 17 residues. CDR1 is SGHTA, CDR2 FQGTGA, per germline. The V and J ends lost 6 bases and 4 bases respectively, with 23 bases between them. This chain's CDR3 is CASRSFRDTTSPDTQYF. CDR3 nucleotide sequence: TGTGCCAGCAGATCATTCCGGGACACCACCTCCCCAGATACGCAGTATTTT.

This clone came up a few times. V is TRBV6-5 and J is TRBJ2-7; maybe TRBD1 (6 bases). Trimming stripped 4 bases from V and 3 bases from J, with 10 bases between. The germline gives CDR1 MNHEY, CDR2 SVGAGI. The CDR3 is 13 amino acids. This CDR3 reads CASSLIGGYEQYF. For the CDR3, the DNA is TGTGCCAGCAGTTTAATAGGGGGCTACGAGCAGTACTTC.

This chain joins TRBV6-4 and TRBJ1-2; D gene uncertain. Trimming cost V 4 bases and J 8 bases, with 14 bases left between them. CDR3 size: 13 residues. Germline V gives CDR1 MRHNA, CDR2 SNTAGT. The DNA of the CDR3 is TGTGCCAGCAGTGCGGACGGGGTCGGAGGCTACACCTTC. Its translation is CASSADGVGGYTF.

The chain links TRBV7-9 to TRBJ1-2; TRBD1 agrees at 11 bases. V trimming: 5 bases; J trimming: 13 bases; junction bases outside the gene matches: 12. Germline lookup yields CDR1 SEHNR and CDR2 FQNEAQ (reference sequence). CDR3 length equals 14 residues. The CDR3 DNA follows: TGTGCCAGCAGCCTATCCTCCGGGACAGGGGGGTTCACCTTC. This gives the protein CASSLSSGTGGFTF.

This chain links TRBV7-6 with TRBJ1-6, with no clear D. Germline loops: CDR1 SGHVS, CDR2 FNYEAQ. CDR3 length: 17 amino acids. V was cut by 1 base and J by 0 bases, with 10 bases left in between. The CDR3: CASSLVPQSSYNSPLHF. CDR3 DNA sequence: TGTGCCAGCAGCTTAGTCCCACAGAGCTCCTATAATTCACCCCTCCACTTT. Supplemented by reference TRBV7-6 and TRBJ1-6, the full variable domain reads GAGVSQSPRYKVTKRGQDVALRCDPISGHVSLYWYRQALGQGPEFLTYFNYEAQQDKSGLPNDRFSAERPEGSISTLTIQRTEQRDSAMYRCASSLVPQSSYNSPLHFGNGTRLTVT.

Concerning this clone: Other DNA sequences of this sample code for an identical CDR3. CDR3 nucleotide sequence: TGTGCCATCAGTGAGGGCCAGCAAGAGACCCAGTACTTC. Residues: CAISEGQQETQYF. The chain carries TRBV10-3 and TRBJ2-5; D gene uncertain. CDR3 size: 13 residues. CDR1 and CDR2 from the germline V gene are ENHRY and SYGVKD. V was shortened by 2 bases and J by 2 bases, with 6 bases between the two germline ends.

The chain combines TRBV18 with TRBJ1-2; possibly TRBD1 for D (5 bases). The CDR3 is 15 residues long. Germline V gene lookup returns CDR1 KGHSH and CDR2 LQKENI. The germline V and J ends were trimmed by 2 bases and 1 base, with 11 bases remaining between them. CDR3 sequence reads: CASSPREGINYGYTF. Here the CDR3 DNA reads TGTGCCAGCTCACCAAGGGAGGGGATTAACTATGGCTACACCTTC.

The CDR3 region has the DNA TGCGCCAGCAGCTTGGACGGAGCCTACGAGCAGTACTTC. Translating gives CASSLDGAYEQYF. The chain uses TRBV5-1 and TRBJ2-7; unclear D gene. This CDR3 is built from 13 residues. Deletions cut 0 bases from V and 2 bases from J, with 6 bases between. Germline-derived CDR1 and CDR2 are SGHRS and YFSETQ.

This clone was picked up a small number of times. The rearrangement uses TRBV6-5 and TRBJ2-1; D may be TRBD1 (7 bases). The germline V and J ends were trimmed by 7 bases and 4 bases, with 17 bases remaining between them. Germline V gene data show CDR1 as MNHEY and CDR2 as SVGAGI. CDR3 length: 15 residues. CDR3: CASTFRGTAYNEQFF. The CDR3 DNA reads TGTGCCAGCACTTTTCGGGGGACAGCTTACAATGAGCAGTTCTTC.

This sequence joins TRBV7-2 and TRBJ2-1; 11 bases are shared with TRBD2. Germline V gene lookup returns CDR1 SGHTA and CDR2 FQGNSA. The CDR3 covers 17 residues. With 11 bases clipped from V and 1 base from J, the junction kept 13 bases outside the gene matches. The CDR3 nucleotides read TGTGCCTCAGCCTCGGGACTAGCGGTGGGTTCCTACAATGAGCAGTTCTTC. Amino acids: CASASGLAVGSYNEQFF.

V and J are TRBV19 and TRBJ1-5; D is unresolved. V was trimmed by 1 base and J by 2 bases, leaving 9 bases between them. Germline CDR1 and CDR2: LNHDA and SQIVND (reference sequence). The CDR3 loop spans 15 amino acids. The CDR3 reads CASSIAVGGNQPQHF. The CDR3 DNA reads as TGTGCCAGTAGTATAGCAGTGGGCGGCAATCAGCCCCAGCATTTT.

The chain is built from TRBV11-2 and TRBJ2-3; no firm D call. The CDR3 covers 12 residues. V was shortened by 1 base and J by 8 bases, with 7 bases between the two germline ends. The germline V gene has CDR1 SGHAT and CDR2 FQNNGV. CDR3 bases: TGTGCCAGCAGCTTAGTCTATGGTACGCAGTATTTT. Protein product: CASSLVYGTQYF.

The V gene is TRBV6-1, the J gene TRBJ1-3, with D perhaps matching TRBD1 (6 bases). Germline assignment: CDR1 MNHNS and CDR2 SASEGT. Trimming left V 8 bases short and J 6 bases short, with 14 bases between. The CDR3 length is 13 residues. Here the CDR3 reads CASAGGRLNTIYF. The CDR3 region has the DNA TGTGCCAGCGCGGGGGGGCGGCTAAACACCATATATTTT.

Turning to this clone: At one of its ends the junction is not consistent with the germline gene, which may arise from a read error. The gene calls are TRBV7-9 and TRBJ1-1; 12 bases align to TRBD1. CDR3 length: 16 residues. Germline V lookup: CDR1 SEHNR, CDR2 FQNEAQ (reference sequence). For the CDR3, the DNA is TGTTCCAGCAGCTTTCCGGGACAGGGGGCTAACACTGAAGCTTTCTTT. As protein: CSSSFPGQGANTEAFF.

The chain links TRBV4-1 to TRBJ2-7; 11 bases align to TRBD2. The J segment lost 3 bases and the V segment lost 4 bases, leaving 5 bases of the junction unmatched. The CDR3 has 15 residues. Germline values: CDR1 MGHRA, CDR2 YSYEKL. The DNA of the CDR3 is TGCGCCAGCAGCCGGTCGACTAGCGGGGACTACGAGCAGTACTTC. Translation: CASSRSTSGDYEQYF.

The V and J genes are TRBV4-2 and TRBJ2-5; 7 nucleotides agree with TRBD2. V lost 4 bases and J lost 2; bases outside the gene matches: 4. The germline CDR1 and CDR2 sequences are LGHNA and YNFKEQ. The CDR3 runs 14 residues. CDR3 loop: CASSRGGGQETQYF. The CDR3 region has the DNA TGTGCCAGCAGCCGGGGCGGGGGTCAAGAGACCCAGTACTTC.

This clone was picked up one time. CDR3 sequence: CASSEEVRAGINQPQHF. CDR3 coding DNA: TGTGCCAGCAGTGAAGAGGTACGGGCAGGGATTAATCAGCCCCAGCATTTT. The J gene is TRBJ1-5, the V gene TRBV2, with a weak D call TRBD1 (5 bases). This CDR3 region has 17 residues. The germline V gene has CDR1 SNHLY and CDR2 FYNNEI. The germline V and J ends were trimmed by 1 base and 4 bases, with 17 bases remaining between them.

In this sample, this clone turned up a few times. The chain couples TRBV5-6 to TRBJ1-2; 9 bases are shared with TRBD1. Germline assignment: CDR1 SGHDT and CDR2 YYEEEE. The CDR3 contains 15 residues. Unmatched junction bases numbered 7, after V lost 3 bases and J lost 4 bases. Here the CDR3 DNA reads TGTGCCAGCAGCTCCGGGACAGGGAGACTCTATGGCTACACCTTC. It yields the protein CASSSGTGRLYGYTF.

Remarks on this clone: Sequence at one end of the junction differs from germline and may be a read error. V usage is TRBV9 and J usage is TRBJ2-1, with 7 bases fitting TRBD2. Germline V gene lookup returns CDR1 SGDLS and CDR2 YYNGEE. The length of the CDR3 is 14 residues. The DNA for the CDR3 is TGTGCCAGCAGCGCGACTAGCTCCAACAATGAGCAGTTCTTC. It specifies CASSATSSNNEQFF. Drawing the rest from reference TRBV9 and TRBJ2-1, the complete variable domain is DSGVTQTPKHLITATGQRVTLRCSPRSGDLSVYWYQQSLDQGLQFLIQYYNGEERAKGNILERFSAQQFPDLHSELNLSSLELGDSALYFCASSATSSNNEQFFGPGTRLTVL.

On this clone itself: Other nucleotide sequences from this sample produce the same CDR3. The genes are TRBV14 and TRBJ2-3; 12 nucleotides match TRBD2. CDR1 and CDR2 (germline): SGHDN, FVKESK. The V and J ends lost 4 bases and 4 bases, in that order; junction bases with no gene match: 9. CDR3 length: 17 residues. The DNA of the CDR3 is TGTGCCAGCAGCCTCCGGCTAGCGGGGGGGCGGGCAGATACGCAGTATTTT. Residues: CASSLRLAGGRADTQYF.

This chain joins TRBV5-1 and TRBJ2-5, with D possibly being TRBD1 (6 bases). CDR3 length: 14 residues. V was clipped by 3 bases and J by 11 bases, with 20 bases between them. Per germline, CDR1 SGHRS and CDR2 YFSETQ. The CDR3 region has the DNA TGCGCCAGCAGCTCTGGTCAGGGGCGGTCCGGGCAGTACTTC. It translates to CASSSGQGRSGQYF.

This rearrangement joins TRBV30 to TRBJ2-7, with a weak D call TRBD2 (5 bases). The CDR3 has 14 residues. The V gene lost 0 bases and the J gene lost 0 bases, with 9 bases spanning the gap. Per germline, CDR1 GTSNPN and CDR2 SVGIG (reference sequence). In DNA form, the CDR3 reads TGTGCCTGGAGTGTACCGGGGATCTCCTACGAGCAGTACTTC. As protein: CAWSVPGISYEQYF.

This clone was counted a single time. CDR3 sequence: CASTPGTGAGNTIYF. The CDR3 bases are TGTGCCAGCACCCCGGGAACGGGGGCTGGAAACACCATATATTTT. J is TRBJ1-3 and V is TRBV5-6; possibly TRBD1 for D (5 bases). Germline V gives CDR1 SGHDT, CDR2 YYEEEE. The CDR3 runs 15 residues. V was trimmed by 6 bases and J by 2 bases, leaving 15 bases between them.